A single sample is the source of the 12 T cell receptor beta chains below, sequenced in a study of CD8 T cells in ankylosing spondylitis. One entry per CDR3 protein, called by TCRdb with MiXCR from the 5' RACE reads. The table records around 250,000 distinct CDR3 sequences, 18% of them present only once. What was sequenced was blood, either unsorted or a sorted T cell fraction (not recorded which). The receptors stem from a male donor with ankylosing spondylitis or in good health (not recorded which).

This clonotype was seen a handful of times. The V call is TRBV7-6, the J call TRBJ2-1, with 10 bases matching TRBD2. Germline V gives CDR1 SGHVS, CDR2 FNYEAQ. V trimming: 1 base; J trimming: 9 bases; junction bases outside the gene matches: 6. The CDR3 sequence is 15 residues long. The CDR3 region has the DNA TGTGCCAGCAGCTTAGGGACTAGCGGTTTTAGTGAGCAGTTCTTC. Translating gives CASSLGTSGFSEQFF.

This clonotype was recorded once. The chain employs TRBV4-2 and TRBJ2-1; 13 bases map to TRBD2. Losses at the gene ends were 0 bases for V and 4 bases for J; bases not matched to a gene: 6. Germline V gene lookup returns CDR1 LGHNA and CDR2 YNFKEQ. The CDR3 loop spans 18 amino acids. The CDR3 region has the DNA TGTGCCAGCAGCCAAGATCCCTGGACTAGCGGGAGTTACAATGAGCAGTTCTTC. This sequence encodes CASSQDPWTSGSYNEQFF.

The CDR3 is CASSLAPGLADTNADTQYF. CDR3 DNA sequence: TGTGCCAGCAGCTTAGCCCCCGGACTAGCGGATACGAACGCAGATACGCAGTATTTT. J is TRBJ2-3 and V is TRBV7-2; TRBD2 agrees at 10 bases. The CDR3 runs 19 residues. J was trimmed by 4 bases and V by 0 bases; bases with no gene match: 13. CDR1 and CDR2 from the germline V gene are SGHTA and FQGNSA.

This clonotype occurred a few times. V is TRBV7-9 and J is TRBJ1-2; D is undetermined. The CDR3 runs 13 residues. Trimming took 2 bases from V and 2 from J, leaving 6 bases between them. Germline V CDR1 and CDR2: SEHNR, FQNEAQ (reference sequence). The CDR3, as DNA: TGTGCCAGCAGCTTATCAGAGAACTATGGCTACACCTTC. Protein: CASSLSENYGYTF.

The CDR3 DNA follows: TGCAGCGTGACTAGCGGTGATCCCTCCTACGAGCAGTACTTC. Its translation: CSVTSGDPSYEQYF. The chain has TRBV29-1 and TRBJ2-7, with 9 bases that match TRBD2. The germline V gene encodes CDR1 SQVTM and CDR2 ANQGSEA. CDR3 length equals 14 residues. V lost 6 bases and J lost 0; bases outside the gene matches: 6.

The sample holds a few counts of this clonotype. The gene calls are TRBV5-6 and TRBJ2-3; TRBD2 is a possible D gene (5 bases). This CDR3 region has 12 residues. V dropped 7 bases and J dropped 1 base, with 7 bases sitting between them. Germline V CDR1 and CDR2: SGHDT, YYEEEE. CDR3 in amino acids: CASERGTDTQYF. CDR3 nucleotides: TGTGCCAGCGAGAGGGGCACAGATACGCAGTATTTT.

This clonotype has more than one count but fewer than ten. As DNA, the CDR3 is TGTGCCAGCAGCCCAGCGAAACAGGATTTCGAGCAGTACTTC. Encoded protein: CASSPAKQDFEQYF. The gene calls are TRBV4-2 and TRBJ2-7; a weak D match, TRBD1 (5 bases). V was clipped by 4 bases and J by 6 bases, with 16 bases between them. The CDR3 spans 14 residues. The V gene's germline CDR1 is LGHNA and CDR2 YNFKEQ.

With regard to this clonotype: The junction shows a germline mismatch at one end, possibly a read error. The gene calls are TRBV10-1 and TRBJ2-1; TRBD2 matches 10 bases. The CDR3 is made up of 15 amino acids. From germline, CDR1 is WNHNN and CDR2 SYGVQD (reference sequence). The CDR3 coding sequence is TGCGCCAGCAGTGAAAGGACTAGCGGACTTAATGAGCAGCTCTTC. Translation gives CASSERTSGLNEQLF.

Of note for this clonotype: The junction departs from germline at one end; a sequencing error may be responsible. This chain joins TRBV7-2 and TRBJ2-3; tentatively, D is TRBD1 (6 bases). CDR1 is SGHTA and CDR2 is FQGNSA in the germline V gene. This CDR3 is 16 amino acids long. DNA for the CDR3: TGTGCCAGCAGCTCCGGCCAAGGGGGTAGCACAGATACGCAGAATTTT. Its translation: CASSSGQGGSTDTQNF. Full variable domain (missing parts from reference TRBV7-2 and TRBJ2-3): GAGVSQSPSNKVTEKGKDVELRCDPISGHTALYWYRQSLGQGLEFLIYFQGNSAPDKSGLPSDRFSAERTGGSVSTLTIQRTQQEDSAVYLCASSSGQGGSTDTQNFGPGTRLTVL.

The sample holds many counts of this clonotype. The chain carries TRBV12-3 or TRBV12-4 and TRBJ2-5; 10 bases map to TRBD2. The CDR3 is 14 amino acids. The V and J ends lost 8 bases and 4 bases, in that order; junction bases with no gene match: 7. The CDR3 here is CASRTSGGLETQYF. CDR3 nucleotide sequence: TGTGCCAGCCGGACTAGCGGAGGGTTAGAGACCCAGTACTTC.

The CDR3 coding sequence is TGCGCCAGCAGCTTGGAAGGAAAACAAGAGACCCAGTACTTC. Translating it yields CASSLEGKQETQYF. The chain combines TRBV5-1 with TRBJ2-5; D is uncertain. V was shortened by 0 bases and J by 2 bases, with 8 bases between the two germline ends. The CDR3 length is 14 residues. Germline V gene data show CDR1 as SGHRS and CDR2 as YFSETQ.

V and J are TRBV6-2 or TRBV6-3 and TRBJ1-1, with D uncertain. In germline, CDR1 is MNHEY, CDR2 SVGEGT. This CDR3 is built from 14 residues. Trimming stripped 6 bases from V and 1 base from J, with 12 bases between. CDR3 sequence (DNA): TGTGCCAGCAGCCCTGTCTTAGGGAACACTGAAGCTTTCTTT. Its protein product is CASSPVLGNTEAFF.